Sequencing of this T cell receptor (beta chain) was carried out in a study of CD4 T cells in relation to SARS-CoV-2 and coronaviruses. The overall study: Crossreactive spike epitopes shared across donors were mapped to their HLA restriction. General observations from the study: Samples before the pandemic and after infection were not matched within any donor. Compared with monoreactive clones, crossreactive clones showed significantly weaker SARS-CoV-2 expansion.

With respect to this clone: Its target is not known.

Deep TCR-beta sequencing used DNA from uncultured naive and memory CD4+ T cells. TCRdb keeps only in-frame clones here, not all; method: immunoSEQ multiplex PCR. The table lists about 64,000 clones, 94% of them singletons. CD4+ T cells from unexposed donors were obtained before the COVID-19 pandemic (2011-2018). This CDR3 region has 16 residues. The V end was cut by 2 bases, the J end by 0 bases, with 13 bases between. Looked up from germline, CDR1 is SGHRS and CDR2 is YFSETQ. Material: naive CD4+ T cells from PBMCs. The subset is: naive CD4+ T cells isolated by negative enrichment. The gene calls are TRBV5-1 and TRBJ2-3, with D possibly matching TRBD2 (6 bases). The clonotype originates from a human donor in good health. The CDR3 region has the DNA TGCGCCAGCAGCTTCCCCCTGGGGACTAGCACAGATACGCAGTATTTT. Residues: CASSFPLGTSTDTQYF.